This entry concerns a single T cell receptor (beta chain). Its antigen has not been determined. Base qualities are not recorded, but no much larger clone differs from it by a single base. Collaborating institutions collected whole blood in K2EDTA tubes following their own protocols. For TCRbeta analysis, collaborators shipped samples in one of three forms: frozen whole blood, isolated PBMCs, or DNA extracted from either of those sample types. Trimming removed 1 base from V and 5 bases from J, leaving 10 bases between the germline ends. The germline V gene supplies CDR1 SGHRS and CDR2 YFSETQ. The CDR3 runs 14 amino acids, cysteine and phenylalanine included. The read is trimmed to its CDR3 DNA, 42 bases read in frame from base 1. TCRbeta CDR3 regions were amplified from genomic DNA by means of the immunoSEQ Assay, a bias-controlled multiplex PCR. The authors' analysis ran thus. Within the assay, amplification of reference gene primers was used to estimate how many nucleated cells each sample contained. Sequence reads were collapsed and filtered to measure the absolute abundance of every unique TCRbeta CDR3 rearrangement. For each sample, productive Simpson clonality was calculated by taking the square root of Simpson's diversity index across productive rearrangements. In TCRdb, the immuneACCESS table is reduced to in-frame sequences with V and J assigned. These tables do not hold every clone; where another copy was compared, an unresolved V gene accounts for under half, and the others remain unexplained. V and J calls and clone size follow that table, whereas D and trimming were derived from the DNA. The table for this sample lists 150,000 to 200,000 clones; around 87% of them were counted only once. The leading ten clones occupy roughly 0.99% of the sample.

The data stem from a study of blood T cell repertoires in COVID-19 (dated by TCRdb to the early 2020s). About the full investigation: Collaborator samples came from the United States, Italy and Spain and covered acute and convalescent phases of COVID-19. The prospective study material was composed of cDNA or gDNA derived from T cells, B-cell-depleted T cells, or PBMCs. Nearly every sample came with metadata listing a de-identified subject ID, COVID-19 status, age in years and sex. The samples were drawn from the first 160 participants of the ongoing ImmuneRACE study and from 1,254 subjects provided by 6 global collaborators. Where HLA class I and class II types were available, the types were taken from metadata supplied by the sample provider, not from assay-based typing. The repertoires were released in a freely available public database intended as a resource for research on the immune response to SARS-CoV-2. Subjects who had been exposed to COVID-19, were actively infected with it, or had recovered from it provided the deeply sampled blood TCRbeta repertoires that made up the dataset. Summary of the overall study and its limitations: The amount of clinical and demographic metadata varied by source and participant and was provided uncurated.

The rearrangement joined TRBV5-1 to TRBJ2-1; D gene: possibly TRBD2, on 5 matching bases. The sample comprised peripheral blood. This clonotype was obtained from a man younger than 30 with acute or convalescent COVID-19. The DNA sequence reads TGCGCCAGCAGCTTGAGCGGCTACAACAATGAGCAGTTCTTC. This sequence encodes CASSLSGYNNEQFF. The entire variable domain, with the stretches around the CDR3 drawn from the reference TRBV5-1 and TRBJ2-1 proteins, is KAGVTQTPRYLIKTRGQQVTLSCSPISGHRSVSWYQQTPGQGLQFLFEYFSETQRNKGNFPGRFSGRQFSNSRSEMNVSTLELGDSALYLCASSLSGYNNEQFFGPGTRLTVL.